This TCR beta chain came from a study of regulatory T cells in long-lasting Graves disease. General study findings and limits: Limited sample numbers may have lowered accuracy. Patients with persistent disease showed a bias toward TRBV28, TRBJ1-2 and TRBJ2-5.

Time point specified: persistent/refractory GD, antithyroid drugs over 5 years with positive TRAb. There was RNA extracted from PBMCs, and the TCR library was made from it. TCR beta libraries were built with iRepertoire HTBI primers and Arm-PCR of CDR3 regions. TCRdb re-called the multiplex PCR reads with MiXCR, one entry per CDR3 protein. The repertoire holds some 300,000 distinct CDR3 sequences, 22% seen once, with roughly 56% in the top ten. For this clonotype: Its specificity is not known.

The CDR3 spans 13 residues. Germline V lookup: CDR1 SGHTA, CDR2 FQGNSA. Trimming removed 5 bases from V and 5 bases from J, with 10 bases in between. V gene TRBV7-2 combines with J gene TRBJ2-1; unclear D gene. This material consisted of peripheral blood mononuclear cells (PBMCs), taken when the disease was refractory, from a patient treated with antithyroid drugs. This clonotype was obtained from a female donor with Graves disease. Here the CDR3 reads CASSGRLDNEQFF. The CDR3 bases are TGTGCCAGCAGCGGACGGTTGGACAATGAGCAGTTCTTC.